The 7 T cell receptor beta chains reported below all come from one sample, sequenced in a study of T cell responses to AZD1222 COVID-19 vaccine. Assay used: immunoSEQ multiplex PCR; TCRdb lists only in-frame clones, some missing. The table includes 150,000 to 200,000 clones, 80% to 95% detected once. The sample was peripheral blood, taken on day 0 of AZD1222 vaccination. All receptors derive from an adult in good health.

V usage is TRBV5-1 and J usage is TRBJ2-5; 8 bases map to TRBD1. Germline CDR1 reads SGHRS; CDR2 reads YFSETQ. V lost 4 bases, J lost 2 bases, and 7 bases stayed unmatched. The CDR3 consists of 15 residues. In DNA form, the CDR3 reads TGCGCCAGCAGCGGAAGACAGGGGCTACAAGAGACCCAGTACTTC. This sequence encodes CASSGRQGLQETQYF.

This clone occurred once. V usage is TRBV6-5 and J usage is TRBJ2-7, with 7 bases identical to TRBD2. The CDR3 has 15 amino acids. Trimming took 6 bases from V and 3 from J; bases not matched to a gene: 11. Germline V gene lookup returns CDR1 MNHEY and CDR2 SVGAGI. CDR3 sequence reads: CASSEMSGAIYEQYF. CDR3 bases: TGTGCCAGCAGCGAGATGAGCGGGGCGATCTACGAGCAGTACTTC.

The chain recombines TRBV28 with TRBJ1-3; D is undetermined. CDR1 and CDR2 from the germline V gene are MDHEN and SYDVKM. V lost 3 bases and J 2 bases, leaving 8 bases between the germline ends. The CDR3 has 14 amino acids. CDR3: CASSLTQTGNTIYF. The CDR3 region has the DNA TGTGCCAGCAGTTTGACACAGACTGGAAACACCATATATTTT.

The V and J genes are TRBV2 and TRBJ1-6; 7 bases are shared with TRBD1. Trimming cost V 3 bases and J 10 bases; bases outside gene matches: 9. The CDR3 covers 15 residues. The germline gives CDR1 SNHLY, CDR2 FYNNEI. CDR3 amino acids: CASSDSPGGRSPLHF. In DNA, the CDR3 is TGTGCCAGCAGTGATAGTCCAGGGGGAAGATCACCCCTCCACTTT.

This rearrangement joins TRBV2 to TRBJ2-1; TRBD2 matches at 14 bases. Germline CDR1 and CDR2: SNHLY and FYNNEI. CDR3 size: 13 residues. The junction had 1 base not matched to a gene; V was cut back by 9 bases and J by 6 bases. As DNA, the CDR3 is TGTGCCAGAGGGACTAGCGGGGGCAATGAGCAGTTCTTC. Amino acids: CARGTSGGNEQFF.

The genes are TRBV19 and TRBJ2-3; 8 bases map to TRBD2. CDR1 and CDR2 from the germline V gene are LNHDA and SQIVND (reference sequence). This CDR3 is built from 16 residues. V trimming: 4 bases; J trimming: 2 bases; junction bases outside the gene matches: 8. CDR3 in DNA: TGTGCCAGTAGTACCACCCAGCGGGGGTACACAGATACGCAGTATTTT. It specifies CASSTTQRGYTDTQYF.

This clone was seen just once. The chain has TRBV12-3 or TRBV12-4 and TRBJ1-1; no definite D call. Deletions cut 2 bases from V and 5 bases from J, with 6 bases between. This CDR3 is 12 amino acids long. The CDR3 coding sequence is TGTGCCAGCAGTTTATGGGTTACTGAAGCTTTCTTT. Translation: CASSLWVTEAFF.